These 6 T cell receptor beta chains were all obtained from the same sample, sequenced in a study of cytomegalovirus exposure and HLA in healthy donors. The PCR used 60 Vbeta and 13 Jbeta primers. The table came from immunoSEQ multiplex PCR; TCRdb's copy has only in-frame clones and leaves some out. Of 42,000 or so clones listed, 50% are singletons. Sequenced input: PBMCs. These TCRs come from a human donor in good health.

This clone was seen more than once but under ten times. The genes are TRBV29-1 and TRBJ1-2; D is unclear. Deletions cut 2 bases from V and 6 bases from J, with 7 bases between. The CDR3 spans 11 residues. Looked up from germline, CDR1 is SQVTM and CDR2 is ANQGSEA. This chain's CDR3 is CSVEQSHGYTF. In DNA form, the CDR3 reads TGCAGCGTTGAACAGTCGCATGGCTACACCTTC.

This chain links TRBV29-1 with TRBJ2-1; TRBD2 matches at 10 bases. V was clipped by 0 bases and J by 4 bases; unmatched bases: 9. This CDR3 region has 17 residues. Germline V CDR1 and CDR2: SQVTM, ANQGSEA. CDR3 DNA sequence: TGCAGCGTTGAAGAACCCCTAGCGGGAGCCCCATACAATGAGCAGTTCTTC. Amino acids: CSVEEPLAGAPYNEQFF.

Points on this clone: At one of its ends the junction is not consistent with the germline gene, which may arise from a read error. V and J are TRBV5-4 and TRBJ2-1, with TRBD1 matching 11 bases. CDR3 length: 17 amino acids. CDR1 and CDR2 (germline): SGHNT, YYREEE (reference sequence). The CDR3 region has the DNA TGTGCCAGCAGCTTGGGGACAGGGGGCGGGTCCTACAATGGGCAGTTCTTC. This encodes CASSLGTGGGSYNGQFF.

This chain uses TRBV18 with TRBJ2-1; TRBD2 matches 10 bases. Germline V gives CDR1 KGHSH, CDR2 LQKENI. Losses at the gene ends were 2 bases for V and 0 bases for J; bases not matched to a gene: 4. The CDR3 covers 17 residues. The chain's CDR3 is CASSPVIAGGSYNEQFF. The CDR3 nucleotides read TGTGCCAGCTCACCAGTTATAGCGGGGGGCTCCTACAATGAGCAGTTCTTC.

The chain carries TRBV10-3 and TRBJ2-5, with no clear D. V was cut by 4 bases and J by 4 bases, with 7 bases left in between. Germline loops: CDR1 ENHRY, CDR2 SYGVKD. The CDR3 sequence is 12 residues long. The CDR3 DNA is TGTGCCATCAGTGCGAGTGGAGAGACCCAGTACTTC. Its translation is CAISASGETQYF.

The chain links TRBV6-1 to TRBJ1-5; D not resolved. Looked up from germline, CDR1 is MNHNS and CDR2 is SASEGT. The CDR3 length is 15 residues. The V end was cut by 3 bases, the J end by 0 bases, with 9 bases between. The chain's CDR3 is CASSEGGYSNQPQHF. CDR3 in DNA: TGTGCCAGCAGTGAGGGAGGATATAGCAATCAGCCCCAGCATTTT.